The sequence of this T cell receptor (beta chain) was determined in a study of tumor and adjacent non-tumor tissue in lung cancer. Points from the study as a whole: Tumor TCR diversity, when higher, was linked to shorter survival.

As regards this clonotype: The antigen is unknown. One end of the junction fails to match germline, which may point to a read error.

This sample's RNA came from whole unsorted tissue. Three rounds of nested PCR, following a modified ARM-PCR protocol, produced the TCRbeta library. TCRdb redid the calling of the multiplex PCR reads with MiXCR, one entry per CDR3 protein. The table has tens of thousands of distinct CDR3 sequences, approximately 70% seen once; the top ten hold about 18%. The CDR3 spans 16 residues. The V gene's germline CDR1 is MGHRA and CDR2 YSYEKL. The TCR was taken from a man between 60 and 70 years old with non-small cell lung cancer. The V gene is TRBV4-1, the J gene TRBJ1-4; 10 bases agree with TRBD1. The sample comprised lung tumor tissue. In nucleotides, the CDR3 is TGTGCCAGCGGTCGCCTGGGACAGGGGTACGGCGAAAAACTGTTTTTT. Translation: CASGRLGQGYGEKLFF.